This T cell receptor (beta chain) was retrieved from a study of vaccination effects on CD4 cells after COVID-19. Before sequencing, viral peptide pools were used by the ViraFEST assay to expand antigen-specific CD4+ T cells. Scientists isolated CD4+ T cells after a roughly nine-day culture period ended. PCR-confirmed SARS-CoV-2 infection occurred in the person between March and December 2020. Of the BNT162b2 and mRNA-1273 vaccines, participants received two doses of one or the other. It was with approximately 10 IU/ml IL-2 and about 9.2 ug/ml peptides that around 1.9 million PBMC per well were cultured. From germline, CDR1 is SQVTM and CDR2 ANQGSEA. The CDR3 has 14 amino acids. V dropped 4 bases and J dropped 4; count of bases not matched to a gene: 10. Libraries were prepared by immunoSEQ multiplex PCR; TCRdb keeps only in-frame clonotypes and omits some of them. The repertoire has 17,000 or so clones, over 65% of them found once; the top ten carry approximately 20%.

Details on this clone: Antigen specificity is unknown.

The chain is built from TRBV29-1 and TRBJ2-7, with 7 bases matching TRBD1. This receptor was taken from a human donor who had a prior SARS-CoV-2 infection. Sample: CD4+ T cells from PBMCs cultured with SARS-CoV-2 spike peptides, taken after COVID-19 vaccination. The CDR3 DNA is TGCAGCGTTGTTGGGCAGGGGGTTTCGTACGAGCAGTACTTC. This encodes CSVVGQGVSYEQYF.